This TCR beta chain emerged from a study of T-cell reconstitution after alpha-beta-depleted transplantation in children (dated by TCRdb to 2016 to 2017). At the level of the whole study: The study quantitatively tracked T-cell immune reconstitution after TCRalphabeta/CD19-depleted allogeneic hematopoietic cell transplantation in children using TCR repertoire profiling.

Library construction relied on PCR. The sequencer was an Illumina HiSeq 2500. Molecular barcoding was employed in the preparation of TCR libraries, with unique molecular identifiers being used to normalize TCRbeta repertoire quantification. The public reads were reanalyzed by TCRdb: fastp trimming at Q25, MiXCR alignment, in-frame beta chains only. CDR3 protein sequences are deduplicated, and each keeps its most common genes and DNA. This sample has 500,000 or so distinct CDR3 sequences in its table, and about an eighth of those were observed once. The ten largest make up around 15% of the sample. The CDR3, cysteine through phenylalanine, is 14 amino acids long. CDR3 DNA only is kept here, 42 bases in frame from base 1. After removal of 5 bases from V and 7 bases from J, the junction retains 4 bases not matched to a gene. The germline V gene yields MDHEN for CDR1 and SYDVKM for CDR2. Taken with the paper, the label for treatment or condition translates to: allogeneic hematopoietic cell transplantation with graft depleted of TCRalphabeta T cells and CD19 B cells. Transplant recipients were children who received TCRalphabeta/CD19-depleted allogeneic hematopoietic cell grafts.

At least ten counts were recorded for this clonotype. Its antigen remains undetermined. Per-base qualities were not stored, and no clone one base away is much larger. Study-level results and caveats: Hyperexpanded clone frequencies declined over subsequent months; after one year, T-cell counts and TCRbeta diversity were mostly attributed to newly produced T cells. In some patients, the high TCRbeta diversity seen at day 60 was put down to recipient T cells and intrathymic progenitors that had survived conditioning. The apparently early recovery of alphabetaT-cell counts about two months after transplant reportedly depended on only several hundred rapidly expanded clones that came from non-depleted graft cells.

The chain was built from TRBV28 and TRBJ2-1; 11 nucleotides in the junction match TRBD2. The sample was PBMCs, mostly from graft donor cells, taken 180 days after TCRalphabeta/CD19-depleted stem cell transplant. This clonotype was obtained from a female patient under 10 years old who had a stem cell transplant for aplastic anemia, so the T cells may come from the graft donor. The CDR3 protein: CASSLSGGANEQFF. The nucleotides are TGTGCCAGCAGTCTTAGCGGGGGGGCGAATGAGCAGTTCTTC.